Presented here are 8 T cell receptor beta chains from one specimen sequenced in a study of cytomegalovirus exposure and HLA in healthy donors. Both 60 Vbeta primers and 13 Jbeta primers went into the PCR. Generated by immunoSEQ multiplex PCR, the TCRdb table keeps only in-frame clones and is missing some. Reported are under 75,000 clones; the ten largest clones contain roughly 2.4%. Source material: PBMCs. The receptor source for this set is a female donor in good health and CMV-seropositive.

This chain links TRBV30 with TRBJ1-2; D is possibly TRBD1 (6 bases). The V end lost 5 bases, the J end lost 3 bases, and 16 bases lay between the germline ends. The CDR3 is 14 amino acids. CDR1 is GTSNPN, CDR2 SVGIG, per germline (reference sequence). The CDR3 protein is CAWLNNRAHYGYTF. CDR3 coding DNA: TGTGCCTGGCTTAATAACAGGGCACACTATGGCTACACCTTC.

This sequence joins TRBV4-1 and TRBJ1-5; possible D gene TRBD1, 5 bases. CDR1 MGHRA and CDR2 YSYEKL come from the germline V gene. V was clipped by 5 bases and J by 3 bases, with 14 bases between them. The CDR3 has 15 residues. This CDR3 is CASSSVDSYNQPQHF. CDR3 nucleotide sequence: TGCGCCAGCAGCTCCGTTGACAGCTACAATCAGCCCCAGCATTTT.

The chain links TRBV6-5 to TRBJ2-7, with D unresolved. Per germline, CDR1 MNHEY and CDR2 SVGAGI. Trimming took off 3 bases at V and 2 bases at J, with 17 bases between the two ends. The CDR3 is 16 residues long. CDR3: CASSYSTEPYPYEQYF. In nucleotides, the CDR3 is TGTGCCAGCAGTTATAGTACAGAACCCTACCCCTACGAGCAGTACTTC.

V is TRBV6-1 and J is TRBJ2-6; possible D gene TRBD1, 6 bases. The CDR3 consists of 15 residues. Germline V gives CDR1 MNHNS, CDR2 SASEGT. Trimming removed 5 bases at V and 0 bases at J, with 8 bases between. CDR3 DNA sequence: TGTGCCAGCAGTACAGGGAACTCTGGGGCCAACGTCCTGACTTTC. The encoded protein is CASSTGNSGANVLTF.

The rearrangement joins TRBV7-8 to TRBJ2-6; D unresolved. CDR1 is SGHVS, CDR2 FQNEAQ, per germline. Trimming stripped 2 bases from V and 4 bases from J, with 12 bases between. This CDR3 spans 16 amino acids. The CDR3 region is CASSLLAGSGANVLTF. In DNA, the CDR3 is TGTGCCAGCAGCTTATTGGCAGGCTCGGGGGCCAACGTCCTGACTTTC.

The gene calls are TRBV6-5 and TRBJ1-1, with D possibly matching TRBD1 (6 bases). V lost 7 bases and J lost 1, with 16 bases in between. Germline assignment: CDR1 MNHEY and CDR2 SVGAGI. This CDR3 has 15 amino acids. CDR3 bases: TGTGCCAGCACCCTATCCCACAGGGCGAACACTGAAGCTTTCTTT. It yields the protein CASTLSHRANTEAFF.

The chain is built from TRBV2 and TRBJ2-7; D may be TRBD2 (6 bases). V was pared by 7 bases and J by 5 bases, with 15 bases between. This CDR3 contains 13 residues. Germline V gene lookup returns CDR1 SNHLY and CDR2 FYNNEI. The CDR3 sequence: CASINPGEDEQYF. CDR3 in DNA: TGTGCCAGCATCAACCCCGGGGAGGACGAGCAGTACTTC.

This chain connects TRBV5-1 to TRBJ1-2, with 7 bases that match TRBD1. The CDR3 loop spans 13 amino acids. Germline V gene sequence: CDR1 SGHRS, CDR2 YFSETQ. J was trimmed by 2 bases and V by 4 bases; bases with no gene match: 2. The CDR3 nucleotides read TGCGCCAGCAGCGAGGACAGGAACTATGGCTACACCTTC. This gives the protein CASSEDRNYGYTF.